This TCR beta chain originates from a study of blood T cell repertoires in COVID-19. Overall study: T cells, B-cell-depleted T cells, or PBMCs supplied cDNA or gDNA.

Only in-frame clones appear in the TCRdb table, and some are missing; sequencing was by immunoSEQ multiplex PCR. The sample has roughly 300,000 clones, roughly 86% seen once. CDR3 size: 16 residues. Germline V gene data show CDR1 as PRHDT and CDR2 as FYEKMQ (reference sequence). V trimming: 0 bases; J trimming: 4 bases; junction bases outside the gene matches: 3. The source is a woman aged 50 to 65 who had recovered from COVID-19. Sequences were obtained from peripheral blood. J is TRBJ2-7 and V is TRBV13; the match to TRBD2 covers 13 bases. The chain's CDR3 is CASSLGGLAGNYEQYF. The DNA for the CDR3 is TGTGCCAGCAGCTTAGGGGGACTAGCGGGAAATTACGAGCAGTACTTC.